This entry describes one T cell receptor (beta chain). Different DNA sequences within this sample yield the same CDR3. Sequencing was at deep level. Method: immunoSEQ multiplex PCR; TCRdb's copy keeps in-frame clones and lacks some. The sample has some 2.3 million clones; 85% to 95% are singletons. The data are from a study of shared clonotypes between healthy human individuals. V was cut by 2 bases and J by 0 bases, with 5 bases left in between. The CDR3 length is 15 residues. Germline V gene lookup returns CDR1 MNHEY and CDR2 SVGAGI. The chain employs TRBV6-5 and TRBJ2-6, with D perhaps TRBD1 (5 bases). This clonotype originated in a young man in good health. Some clones in this sample may be carry-over from other donors' samples. Sequencing input: naive CD4+ T cells from PBMCs. Stated subset: CD45RA+ positively selected. Written as DNA, the CDR3 is TGTGCCAGCAGTTACAGGGGCTCTGGGGCCAACGTCCTGACTTTC. Translated, it gives CASSYRGSGANVLTF.